A single sample gave rise to the 29 T cell receptor beta chains below, sequenced in a study of OX40 agonist ivuxolimab in advanced cancers. Library creation used the immunoSEQ multiplex PCR assay. TCRdb mirrors the immuneACCESS table, restricted to in-frame sequences. Some clones are absent from its copies; in checked studies, under half trace to an unresolved V gene, and the reason for the others is unknown. Here the sample has about 100,000 clones; approximately 89% occur a single time. Clones ranked in the top ten supply about 0.15% of the sample. Sequences were derived from CD4+ or CD8+ T cells sorted from blood, sampled in a trial of the OX40 agonist ivuxolimab. The source is an adult with an advanced solid tumor such as melanoma, head and neck, liver or kidney cancer.

This rearrangement joins TRBV7-6 to TRBJ1-5; tentatively, D is TRBD1 (6 bases). This CDR3 region has 16 residues. Trimming removed 4 bases at V and 7 bases at J, with 20 bases between. Per the germline V gene, CDR1 is SGHVS and CDR2 is FNYEAQ. CDR3 in amino acids: CASSYSTGRRGQPQHF. The CDR3 nucleotides read TGTGCCAGCAGCTACAGCACAGGGAGGCGAGGGCAGCCCCAGCATTTT. Based on the CDR3 plus reference TRBV7-6 and TRBJ1-5, the full variable domain is GAGVSQSPRYKVTKRGQDVALRCDPISGHVSLYWYRQALGQGPEFLTYFNYEAQQDKSGLPNDRFSAERPEGSISTLTIQRTEQRDSAMYRCASSYSTGRRGQPQHFGDGTRLSIL.

The chain recombines TRBV19 with TRBJ1-1, with D maybe TRBD1 (5 bases). The CDR3 is 15 amino acids. The germline gives CDR1 LNHDA, CDR2 SQIVND (reference sequence). Trimming removed 9 bases from V and 0 bases from J, with 17 bases in between. The DNA for the CDR3 is TGTGCCAGCCTACATGCTGGGGGAGTGAACACTGAAGCTTTCTTT. Translating gives CASLHAGGVNTEAFF.

Of note for this clone: Other DNA sequences in this sample translate to the same CDR3. J is TRBJ2-2 and V is TRBV30; 11 bases line up with TRBD1. Trimming at V came to 3 bases and at J to 6 bases, leaving 0 bases not matched to a gene. CDR1 and CDR2 from the germline V gene are GTSNPN and SVGIG (reference sequence). The CDR3 length is 13 residues. The CDR3 bases are TGTGCCTGGAGGGGACAGGGGGCCGGGGAGCTGTTTTTT. Translated, it gives CAWRGQGAGELFF.

V is TRBV5-4 and J is TRBJ2-1; D gene uncertain. Trimming took 4 bases from V and 8 from J, leaving 19 bases between them. In germline, CDR1 is SGHNT, CDR2 YYREEE (reference sequence). The CDR3 loop spans 15 amino acids. The CDR3 DNA is TGTGCCAGCAGCCCTGGATATCGCCAGGTGGATGAGCAGTTCTTC. Residues: CASSPGYRQVDEQFF. The full variable domain, with the rest looked up from reference TRBV5-4 and TRBJ2-1, is ETGVTQSPTHLIKTRGQQVTLRCSSQSGHNTVSWYQQALGQGPQFIFQYYREEENGRGNFPPRFSGLQFPNYSSELNVNALELDDSALYLCASSPGYRQVDEQFFGPGTRLTVL.

This clone occurred a few times. This chain uses TRBV6-1 with TRBJ2-3; D gene unclear. The CDR3 runs to 13 residues. V was clipped by 8 bases and J by 4 bases, with 13 bases between them. Per germline, CDR1 MNHNS and CDR2 SASEGT. CDR3: CASEKRWADTQYF. The CDR3 nucleotides are TGTGCCAGCGAAAAGAGGTGGGCAGATACGCAGTATTTT.

This chain links TRBV5-4 with TRBJ2-7; D perhaps matches TRBD2 (5 bases). The germline gives CDR1 SGHNT, CDR2 YYREEE (reference sequence). CDR3 length: 13 residues. V lost 5 bases and J 7 bases, leaving 16 bases between the germline ends. The CDR3 DNA reads as TGTGCCAGCAGATGGGGTAACTCGGGGGAGCAGTACTTC. It specifies CASRWGNSGEQYF.

The chain links TRBV19 to TRBJ2-7; TRBD1 matches 7 bases. Unmatched junction bases numbered 5, after V lost 3 bases and J lost 0 bases. The germline CDR1 and CDR2 sequences are LNHDA and SQIVND (reference sequence). CDR3 length: 15 amino acids. CDR3 region: CASSMVQGVSYEQYF. CDR3 DNA sequence: TGTGCCAGTAGTATGGTGCAGGGGGTCTCCTACGAGCAGTACTTC.

This chain links TRBV5-1 with TRBJ1-1; a weak D match, TRBD1 (6 bases). The germline V gene has CDR1 SGHRS and CDR2 YFSETQ. The CDR3 sequence is 14 residues long. V was cut by 4 bases and J by 0 bases, with 10 bases left in between. CDR3 nucleotide sequence: TGCGCCAGCAGCGTGGGACACCTGAACACTGAAGCTTTCTTT. Translating it yields CASSVGHLNTEAFF.

This chain joins TRBV19 and TRBJ2-1; tentative D call: TRBD1 (6 bases). V was clipped by 5 bases and J by 6 bases, with 11 bases between them. The CDR3 loop spans 13 amino acids. The V gene's germline CDR1 is LNHDA and CDR2 SQIVND (reference sequence). CDR3 DNA: TGTGCCAGTAGTGCGACAGGTGCCAATGAGCAGTTCTTC. This encodes CASSATGANEQFF. Filled out from reference TRBV19 and TRBJ2-1, the complete variable domain reads DGGITQSPKYLFRKEGQNVTLSCEQNLNHDAMYWYRQDPGQGLRLIYYSQIVNDFQKGDIAEGYSVSREKKESFPLTVTSAQKNPTAFYLCASSATGANEQFFGPGTRLTVL.

This chain links TRBV7-8 with TRBJ2-2; D is unresolved. The V and J ends lost 1 base and 5 bases respectively, with 5 bases between them. The CDR3 is made up of 13 amino acids. CDR1 is SGHVS and CDR2 is FQNEAQ in the germline V gene. CDR3 protein: CASSLVPTGELFF. CDR3 bases: TGTGCCAGCAGCTTAGTACCGACCGGGGAGCTGTTTTTT.

The chain links TRBV6-1 to TRBJ2-5; TRBD1 or TRBD2 may be the D gene (5 bases each). Trimming cost V 0 bases and J 5 bases, with 13 bases left between them. Germline V gene lookup returns CDR1 MNHNS and CDR2 SASEGT. The CDR3 extends over 15 amino acids. This chain's CDR3 is CASSEAWGRRETQYF. CDR3 nucleotide sequence: TGTGCCAGCAGTGAAGCTTGGGGACGTCGGGAGACCCAGTACTTC.

The chain combines TRBV19 with TRBJ2-1, with D possibly matching TRBD2 (6 bases). Looked up from germline, CDR1 is LNHDA and CDR2 is SQIVND (reference sequence). This CDR3 is built from 17 residues. V lost 6 bases, J lost 7 bases, and 25 bases lay in between. CDR3 region: CASSGGKREEIRNEQFF. CDR3 nucleotide sequence: TGTGCCAGTAGCGGAGGGAAGAGGGAGGAAATCCGAAATGAGCAGTTCTTC.

The chain uses TRBV18 and TRBJ2-2; D is perhaps TRBD1 (6 bases). V was cut by 1 base and J by 2 bases, with 14 bases left in between. This CDR3 is 17 amino acids long. Per germline, CDR1 KGHSH and CDR2 LQKENI. CDR3 residues: CASSPLPGQRNTGELFF. The CDR3 coding sequence is TGTGCCAGCTCACCACTGCCCGGACAGAGAAACACCGGGGAGCTGTTTTTT.

V and J are TRBV19 and TRBJ2-3; D possibly corresponds to TRBD2 (5 bases). V dropped 7 bases and J dropped 5 bases, with 19 bases sitting between them. Per germline, CDR1 LNHDA and CDR2 SQIVND (reference sequence). This CDR3 contains 15 residues. In nucleotides, the CDR3 is TGTGCCAGTACCGTGACTGGGAGCTGGGGAGATACGCAGTATTTT. Protein sequence: CASTVTGSWGDTQYF.

The genes are TRBV5-1 and TRBJ1-2; maybe TRBD1 (5 bases). Between the trimmed V and J ends, which lost 4 bases and 7 bases, there was a span of 20 bases. In germline, CDR1 is SGHRS, CDR2 YFSETQ. The CDR3 is 15 residues long. CDR3 DNA: TGCGCCAGCAGCCTTAACGGCCCGGGTAGGGGTGGCTACACCTTC. Protein sequence: CASSLNGPGRGGYTF.

V and J are TRBV5-6 and TRBJ2-5, with 10 bases identical to TRBD2. The CDR3 runs 16 residues. In germline, CDR1 is SGHDT, CDR2 YYEEEE. The trim removed 4 bases at V and 2 bases at J, leaving 8 bases unmatched. CDR3 amino acids: CASSQSGRGLQETQYF. The CDR3 DNA follows: TGTGCCAGCAGCCAAAGCGGGAGGGGTCTTCAAGAGACCCAGTACTTC.

Comments on this clone: This specimen includes other DNA sequences encoding the same CDR3. This chain joins TRBV6-5 and TRBJ2-3, with TRBD2 identical over 7 bases. CDR1 MNHEY and CDR2 SVGAGI come from the germline V gene. Trimming took 4 bases from V and 3 from J; bases not matched to a gene: 4. This CDR3 is 14 amino acids long. CDR3 in DNA: TGTGCCAGCAGTTCCCGGGGAGGGACAGATACGCAGTATTTT. It yields the protein CASSSRGGTDTQYF.

The rearrangement uses TRBV19 and TRBJ2-3; maybe TRBD1 (5 bases). Deletions cut 6 bases from V and 5 bases from J, with 12 bases between. The CDR3 is made up of 13 amino acids. Germline CDR1 reads LNHDA; CDR2 reads SQIVND (reference sequence). CDR3 coding DNA: TGTGCCAGTAGGGATTCTAGGGGAGATACGCAGTATTTT. Amino acids: CASRDSRGDTQYF.

CDR3 sequence (DNA): TGCGCCAGCAGCCAAGACCTACCGGGACTAACGCAGTATTTT. Translating it yields CASSQDLPGLTQYF. This sequence joins TRBV5-1 and TRBJ2-3; 7 positions agree with TRBD2. The V segment lost 4 bases and the J segment 9 bases; nucleotides outside the gene matches: 11. CDR3 length: 14 amino acids. Looked up from germline, CDR1 is SGHRS and CDR2 is YFSETQ.

The chain combines TRBV10-3 with TRBJ1-2, with 7 bases identical to TRBD1. V shed 0 bases, J shed 4 bases, and the junction held 2 bases outside the gene matches. The CDR3 covers 14 residues. The germline V gene has CDR1 ENHRY and CDR2 SYGVKD. The CDR3 protein is CAISESRGRYGYTF. The CDR3 DNA reads TGTGCCATCAGTGAGTCGAGGGGGCGCTATGGCTACACCTTC.

This clone was observed once. The chain recombines TRBV7-8 with TRBJ2-7; 7 bases are a match to TRBD2. J was trimmed by 2 bases and V by 2 bases; bases with no gene match: 12. Germline loops: CDR1 SGHVS, CDR2 FQNEAQ. The CDR3 totals 17 residues. The CDR3 DNA reads TGTGCCAGCAGCTTAACCGGAGCGGGGACGGCAGCCTACGAGCAGTACTTC. It encodes CASSLTGAGTAAYEQYF.

The chain's CDR3 is CASNNRGGREETQYF. CDR3 DNA sequence: TGCGCCAGCAACAATAGGGGGGGCCGGGAAGAGACCCAGTACTTC. The chain carries TRBV5-1 and TRBJ2-5; D is perhaps TRBD2 (7 bases). This CDR3 contains 15 residues. Germline CDR1 SGHRS, CDR2 YFSETQ. Trimming left V 6 bases short and J 3 bases short, with 18 bases between.

The genes are TRBV11-1 and TRBJ2-7; TRBD2 matches at 10 bases. Trimming cost V 2 bases and J 7 bases; bases outside gene matches: 11. CDR3 size: 16 residues. The germline V gene has CDR1 SGHAT and CDR2 FQDESV (reference sequence). CDR3 bases: TGTGCCAGCAGCTTACCTGGGCTAGCGGGAGTCTTTGAGCAGTACTTC. This codes for CASSLPGLAGVFEQYF.

The V gene is TRBV19, the J gene TRBJ2-7; D not certain. V gave up 5 bases and J gave up 0 bases, with 11 bases separating them. The CDR3 is made up of 14 amino acids. Germline V gene data show CDR1 as LNHDA and CDR2 as SQIVND (reference sequence). This CDR3 is CASSRGQNSYEQYF. The CDR3 region has the DNA TGTGCCAGTAGTCGTGGCCAGAACTCCTACGAGCAGTACTTC.

This clone was seen once. V and J are TRBV7-3 and TRBJ1-4; D is unresolved. This CDR3 region has 13 residues. Between the trimmed V and J ends, which lost 6 bases and 3 bases, there was a span of 8 bases. Germline CDR1 is SGHTA and CDR2 is FQGTGA. For the CDR3, the DNA is TGTGCCAGCAGTCGCGTAGCTAATGAAAAACTGTTTTTT. The encoded protein is CASSRVANEKLFF.

The V and J genes are TRBV19 and TRBJ1-1; D gene unclear. V lost 6 bases and J lost 2, with 16 bases in between. This CDR3 spans 15 amino acids. Looked up from germline, CDR1 is LNHDA and CDR2 is SQIVND (reference sequence). CDR3 sequence: CASSFGRGKNTEAFF. The CDR3 coding sequence is TGTGCCAGTAGCTTCGGACGCGGAAAAAACACTGAAGCTTTCTTT.

This rearrangement joins TRBV28 to TRBJ2-1; 8 bases are shared with TRBD2. The J segment lost 7 bases and the V segment lost 6 bases, leaving 11 bases of the junction unmatched. The CDR3 is made up of 15 amino acids. Germline V gene lookup returns CDR1 MDHEN and CDR2 SYDVKM. CDR3 in DNA: TGTGCCAGCAGCAGTGCTGGACTAGCACGGAATGAGCAGTTCTTC. This gives the protein CASSSAGLARNEQFF.

This chain joins TRBV19 and TRBJ1-2; TRBD1 matches at 10 bases. There are 16 residues in the CDR3. The germline V gene encodes CDR1 LNHDA and CDR2 SQIVND (reference sequence). The V segment lost 6 bases and the J segment 5 bases; nucleotides outside the gene matches: 12. For the CDR3, the DNA is TGTGCCAGTAGGACTGGGACAGGGGCCCAAGGATATGGCTACACCTTC. Protein product: CASRTGTGAQGYGYTF.

The rearrangement links TRBV28 to TRBJ1-2; 7 bases match TRBD1. CDR1 MDHEN and CDR2 SYDVKM come from the germline V gene. The CDR3 length is 12 residues. Trimming at V came to 7 bases and at J to 7 bases, leaving 6 bases not matched to a gene. DNA for the CDR3: TGTGCCAGCACTACAGGGGTGAGTGGCTACACCTTC. Amino acid sequence: CASTTGVSGYTF.